These 18 T cell receptor beta chains were all obtained from the same sample, sequenced in a study of T cells in Graves' hyperthyroidism and ophthalmopathy. It was RNA transcripts that yielded the amplified TCR beta CDR3 regions. The HTBI primer set was used in a first-round RT-PCR of the TCR CDR3. TCRdb re-called the multiplex PCR reads through MiXCR, storing one row per CDR3 protein. The sample contains roughly 510,000 distinct CDR3 sequences, about a fifth of which appear only once. The sequenced sample consisted of blood. Every receptor here comes from a man aged 18 to 30 with Graves' hyperthyroidism.

This clonotype was counted only a few times. The rearrangement joins TRBV7-8 to TRBJ1-2; 8 nucleotides align to TRBD1. V lost 4 bases and J lost 8; bases outside the gene matches: 12. The CDR3 contains 15 residues. Looked up from germline, CDR1 is SGHVS and CDR2 is FQNEAQ. The CDR3 spells CASSSPGRTGQGYTF. The CDR3 DNA reads TGTGCCAGCAGCTCCCCCGGACGGACAGGGCAGGGCTACACCTTC.

The chain links TRBV7-6 to TRBJ1-1; 7 bases match TRBD1. V was pared by 5 bases and J by 1 base, with 7 bases of the junction left unmatched. CDR3 size: 15 residues. From germline, CDR1 is SGHVS and CDR2 FNYEAQ. CDR3 amino acids: CASSPQTGKNTEAFF. CDR3 DNA: TGTGCCAGCAGCCCTCAGACAGGGAAGAACACTGAAGCTTTCTTT.

This clonotype was seen many times. The genes are TRBV28 and TRBJ1-2, with TRBD1 identical over 7 bases. CDR1 MDHEN and CDR2 SYDVKM come from the germline V gene. V lost 6 bases and J lost 8; bases outside the gene matches: 9. The CDR3 consists of 13 residues. This chain's CDR3 is CASRSPGQYGYTF. CDR3 coding DNA: TGTGCCAGCAGAAGTCCGGGACAGTACGGCTACACCTTC.

This clonotype was counted ten times or more. The CDR3 is CASSEALRQGSYEQYF. Written as DNA, the CDR3 is TGTGCCAGCAGTGAAGCGCTTCGACAGGGTAGTTACGAGCAGTACTTC. The chain couples TRBV6-1 to TRBJ2-7, with 7 positions matching TRBD1. Germline V gene data show CDR1 as MNHNS and CDR2 as SASEGT. V trimming: 0 bases; J trimming: 4 bases; junction bases outside the gene matches: 9. The CDR3 is 16 amino acids.

In nucleotides, the CDR3 is TGTGCCAGCAGTTTAGGAACAGGGGCCTATGGCTACACCTTC. Encoded protein: CASSLGTGAYGYTF. The chain joins TRBV12-3 or TRBV12-4 to TRBJ1-2, with TRBD1 identical over 7 bases. The junction had 3 bases not matched to a gene; V was cut back by 1 base and J by 4 bases. The CDR3 has 14 amino acids.

This clonotype occurred many times. The chain joins TRBV12-3 or TRBV12-4 to TRBJ2-5, with 9 nucleotides matching TRBD2. V lost 5 bases to trimming and J lost 5 bases; unmatched junction nucleotides: 6. This CDR3 region has 14 residues. The CDR3 spells CASSRGGAQETQYF. DNA for the CDR3: TGTGCCAGCAGTCGCGGGGGGGCCCAGGAGACCCAGTACTTC.

This clonotype was found a few times. The rearrangement uses TRBV14 and TRBJ2-5; 7 bases are shared with TRBD1. Germline loops: CDR1 SGHDN, CDR2 FVKESK. This CDR3 contains 14 residues. Losses at the gene ends were 4 bases for V and 4 bases for J; bases not matched to a gene: 6. As DNA, the CDR3 is TGTGCCAGCAGCCGGACAGGATTGTTAGAGACCCAGTACTTC. Protein: CASSRTGLLETQYF.

This chain joins TRBV30 and TRBJ1-6, with D maybe TRBD1 (5 bases). The CDR3 is 13 amino acids. Germline V gene sequence: CDR1 GTSNPN, CDR2 SVGIG (reference sequence). V gave up 4 bases and J gave up 6 bases, with 10 bases separating them. The CDR3 nucleotides are TGTGCCTGGACCGGGACGGGTAATTCACCCCTCCACTTT. Translation: CAWTGTGNSPLHF.

This clonotype showed up many times. The chain has TRBV7-8 and TRBJ2-2; TRBD2 aligns across 7 bases. This CDR3 is built from 16 residues. V shed 5 bases and J 7 bases; nucleotides not matched to a gene: 13. Germline values: CDR1 SGHVS, CDR2 FQNEAQ. The CDR3 DNA follows: TGTGCCAGCAGCCGCCGGGACTACCCTATGGGCGGGGAGCTGTTTTTT. Amino acids: CASSRRDYPMGGELFF.

This clonotype has a count of ten or more. The chain employs TRBV5-1 and TRBJ2-5; D might be TRBD1 (6 bases). Deletions cut 0 bases from V and 2 bases from J, with 14 bases between. CDR1 and CDR2 from the germline V gene are SGHRS and YFSETQ. CDR3 length: 16 residues. As DNA, the CDR3 is TGCGCCAGCAGCTTGGCTGGGGGCCTACTACAAGAGACCCAGTACTTC. Translating it yields CASSLAGGLLQETQYF.

This clonotype was detected many times. The rearrangement joins TRBV25-1 to TRBJ1-1; a possible D gene is TRBD1 (5 bases). V shed 10 bases and J shed 3 bases, with 15 bases lying between them. Germline V gives CDR1 MGHDK, CDR2 SYGVNS. The CDR3 contains 13 residues. The CDR3 sequence: CATVDSQYTEAFF. The CDR3 DNA reads as TGTGCCACCGTAGACAGTCAATACACTGAAGCTTTCTTT. Using reference TRBV25-1 and TRBJ1-1 for the parts outside the CDR3, the full variable domain is EADIYQTPRYLVIGTGKKITLECSQTMGHDKMYWYQQDPGMELHLIHYSYGVNSTEKGDLSSESTVSRIRTEHFPLTLESARPSHTSQYLCATVDSQYTEAFFGQGTRLTVV.

This clonotype has a count of ten or more. This rearrangement joins TRBV12-3 or TRBV12-4 to TRBJ1-5, with D possibly TRBD1 on 6 matching bases. Trimming cost V 5 bases and J 0 bases, with 11 bases left between them. The CDR3 contains 15 residues. CDR3 loop: CASSLTGPSNQPQHF. CDR3 in DNA: TGTGCCAGCAGTCTTACAGGGCCTAGCAATCAGCCCCAGCATTTT.

This clonotype appeared a few times. The rearrangement uses TRBV4-1 and TRBJ2-7; D tentatively fits TRBD1 or TRBD2 (5 bases each). Germline CDR1 MGHRA, CDR2 YSYEKL. The length of the CDR3 is 16 residues. The V gene lost 1 base and the J gene lost 2 bases, with 15 bases spanning the gap. As DNA, the CDR3 is TGCGCCAGCAGCCAAGGCGAACCGGGACCGACCTACGAGCAGTACTTC. Protein product: CASSQGEPGPTYEQYF.

This clonotype was counted at least ten times. This chain links TRBV7-8 with TRBJ2-7; TRBD1 matches at 10 bases. Germline V gives CDR1 SGHVS, CDR2 FQNEAQ. V trimming: 5 bases; J trimming: 5 bases; junction bases outside the gene matches: 9. The CDR3 loop spans 15 amino acids. CDR3 in DNA: TGTGCCAGCAGCCCAACACAAGGGACAGGGGACGAGCAGTACTTC. Protein sequence: CASSPTQGTGDEQYF.

The sample holds many counts of this clonotype. The rearrangement joins TRBV2 to TRBJ1-5; D might be TRBD1 (6 bases). The CDR3 loop spans 16 amino acids. Germline assignment: CDR1 SNHLY and CDR2 FYNNEI. V dropped 5 bases and J dropped 5 bases, with 19 bases sitting between them. CDR3 residues: CASSPQGGGTYQPQHF. The CDR3 DNA follows: TGTGCCAGCAGTCCCCAAGGGGGGGGGACCTATCAGCCCCAGCATTTT.

The chain carries TRBV15 and TRBJ2-7; D perhaps matches TRBD1 (5 bases). The CDR3 sequence is 15 residues long. Trimming pared 0 bases from V and 0 bases from J, leaving 9 bases between. Germline CDR1 and CDR2: LNHNV and YYDKDF (reference sequence). The CDR3 spells CATSRDLQGSYEQYF. The CDR3 nucleotides are TGTGCCACCAGCAGAGATCTGCAGGGCTCCTACGAGCAGTACTTC. Based on the CDR3 plus reference TRBV15 and TRBJ2-7, the full variable domain is DAMVIQNPRYQVTQFGKPVTLSCSQTLNHNVMYWYQQKSSQAPKLLFHYYDKDFNNEADTPDNFQSRRPNTSFCFLDIRSPGLGDTAMYLCATSRDLQGSYEQYFGPGTRLTVT.

The chain recombines TRBV24-1 with TRBJ1-1, with D perhaps TRBD1 (5 bases). Germline values: CDR1 KGHDR, CDR2 SFDVKD. V was shortened by 10 bases and J by 0 bases, with 14 bases between the two germline ends. This CDR3 contains 14 residues. This chain's CDR3 is CATRPGTLNTEAFF. The CDR3 nucleotides read TGTGCCACTAGACCCGGGACTCTGAACACTGAAGCTTTCTTT.

The V gene is TRBV2, the J gene TRBJ1-5; D remains ambiguous. This CDR3 comprises 14 residues. The germline CDR1 and CDR2 sequences are SNHLY and FYNNEI. Deletions cut 4 bases from V and 4 bases from J, with 11 bases between. In nucleotides, the CDR3 is TGTGCCAGCAGTGGTACAGTCCCGAATCAGCCCCAGCATTTT. Protein: CASSGTVPNQPQHF.